This TCR beta chain was observed in a study of CD8 T cells in Susac syndrome. Random hexamers primed reverse transcription of about 0.45 to 1 ug RNA. TCRdb processed the immunoSEQ multiplex PCR reads anew with MiXCR; each CDR3 protein has one entry. This sample has 110,000 or so distinct CDR3 sequences, with about 90% found just once. Trimming pared 5 bases from V and 6 bases from J, leaving 14 bases between. CDR3 length: 13 residues. CDR1 and CDR2 (germline): SGHVS, FQNEAQ. The source is a human donor in good health. The chain has TRBV7-8 and TRBJ2-7, with D perhaps matching TRBD2 (5 bases). The source material was CD4+ T cells from PBMCs. CDR3 in amino acids: CASSPTRKGEQYF. In DNA, the CDR3 is TGTGCCAGCAGCCCTACTAGGAAGGGCGAGCAGTACTTC.